Sequencing of this T cell receptor beta chain was carried out in a study of OX40 agonist ivuxolimab in advanced cancers. Some clones are missing from TCRdb's copy, which holds only in-frame ones; the method was immunoSEQ multiplex PCR. The sample yields roughly 62,000 clones, approximately 80% seen once. The germline CDR1 and CDR2 sequences are SGHRS and YFSETQ. The CDR3 has 16 residues. Deletions cut 0 bases from V and 7 bases from J, with 17 bases between. This clone was picked up a small number of times. The cohort excluded patients with autoimmune disease history or systemic immunosuppression. V gene TRBV5-1 combines with J gene TRBJ2-1, with D possibly matching TRBD2 (6 bases). The specimen was CD4+ or CD8+ T cells sorted from blood, collected in a trial of the OX40 agonist ivuxolimab. The clonotype was recovered from an adult with an advanced solid tumor such as melanoma, head and neck, liver or kidney cancer. CDR3 loop: CASSLGPGLDTNEQFF. Here the CDR3 DNA reads TGCGCCAGCAGCTTGGGCCCGGGACTGGACACAAATGAGCAGTTCTTC. The variable domain in full, with the rest retrieved from reference TRBV5-1 and TRBJ2-1, is KAGVTQTPRYLIKTRGQQVTLSCSPISGHRSVSWYQQTPGQGLQFLFEYFSETQRNKGNFPGRFSGRQFSNSRSEMNVSTLELGDSALYLCASSLGPGLDTNEQFFGPGTRLTVL.